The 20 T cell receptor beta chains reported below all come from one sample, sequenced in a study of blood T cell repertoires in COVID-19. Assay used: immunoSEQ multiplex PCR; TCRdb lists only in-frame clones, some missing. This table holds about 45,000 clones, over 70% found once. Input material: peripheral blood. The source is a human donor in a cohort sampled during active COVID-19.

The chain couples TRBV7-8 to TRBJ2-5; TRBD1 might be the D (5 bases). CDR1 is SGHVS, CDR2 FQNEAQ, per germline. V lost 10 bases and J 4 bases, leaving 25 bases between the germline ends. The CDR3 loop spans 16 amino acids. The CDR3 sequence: CATRLGQPLGVETQYF. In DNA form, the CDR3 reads TGTGCCACCAGACTGGGCCAACCCTTAGGGGTAGAGACCCAGTACTTC.

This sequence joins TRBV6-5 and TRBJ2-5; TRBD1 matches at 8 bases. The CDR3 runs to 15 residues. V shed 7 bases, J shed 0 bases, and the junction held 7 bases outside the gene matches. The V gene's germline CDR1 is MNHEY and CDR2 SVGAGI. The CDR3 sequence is CASTAGTGHQETQYF. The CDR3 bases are TGTGCCAGCACCGCCGGGACAGGACACCAAGAGACCCAGTACTTC.

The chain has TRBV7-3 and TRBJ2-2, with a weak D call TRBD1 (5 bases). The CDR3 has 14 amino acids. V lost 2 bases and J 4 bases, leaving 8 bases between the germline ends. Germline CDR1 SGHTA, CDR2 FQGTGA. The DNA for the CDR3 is TGTGCCAGCAGCTTATTCCAGGGCACCGGGGAGCTGTTTTTT. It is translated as CASSLFQGTGELFF.

The DNA of the CDR3 is TGTGCCAGCAGCTTCGGACAGGGTCGATTGGAGCAGTTCTTC. Translating it yields CASSFGQGRLEQFF. The chain has TRBV7-9 and TRBJ2-1; 8 bases are shared with TRBD1. The CDR3 has 14 amino acids. Germline values: CDR1 SEHNR, CDR2 FQNEAQ (reference sequence). V gave up 3 bases and J gave up 10 bases; unmatched junction bases: 8.

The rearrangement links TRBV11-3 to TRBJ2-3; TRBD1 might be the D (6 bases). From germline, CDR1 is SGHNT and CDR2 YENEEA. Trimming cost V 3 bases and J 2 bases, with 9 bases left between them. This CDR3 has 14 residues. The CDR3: CASSLGAHTDTQYF. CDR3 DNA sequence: TGTGCCAGCAGCTTGGGGGCGCACACAGATACGCAGTATTTT.

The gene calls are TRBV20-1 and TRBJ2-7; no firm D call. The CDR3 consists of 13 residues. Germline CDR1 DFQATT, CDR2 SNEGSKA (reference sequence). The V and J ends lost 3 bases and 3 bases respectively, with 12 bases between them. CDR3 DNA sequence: TGCAGTGCTAGTTCAACGTCCGGCTACGAGCAGTACTTC. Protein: CSASSTSGYEQYF.

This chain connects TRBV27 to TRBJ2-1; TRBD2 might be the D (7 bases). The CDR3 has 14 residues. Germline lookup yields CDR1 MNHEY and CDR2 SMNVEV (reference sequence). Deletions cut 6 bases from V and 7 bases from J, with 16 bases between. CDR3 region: CASSESRGANEQFF. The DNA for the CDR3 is TGTGCCAGCAGCGAATCCCGGGGGGCTAATGAGCAGTTCTTC.

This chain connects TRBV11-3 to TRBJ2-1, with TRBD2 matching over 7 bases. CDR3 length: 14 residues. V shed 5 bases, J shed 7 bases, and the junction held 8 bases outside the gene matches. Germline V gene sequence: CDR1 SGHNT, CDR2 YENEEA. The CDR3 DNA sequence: TGTGCCAGCAGCAAATCGGCGGGGGTAAATGAGCAGTTCTTC. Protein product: CASSKSAGVNEQFF. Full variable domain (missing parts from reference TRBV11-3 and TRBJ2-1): EAGVVQSPRYKIIEKKQPVAFWCNPISGHNTLYWYLQNLGQGPELLIRYENEEAVDDSQLPKDRFSAERLKGVDSTLKIQPAELGDSAVYLCASSKSAGVNEQFFGPGTRLTVL.

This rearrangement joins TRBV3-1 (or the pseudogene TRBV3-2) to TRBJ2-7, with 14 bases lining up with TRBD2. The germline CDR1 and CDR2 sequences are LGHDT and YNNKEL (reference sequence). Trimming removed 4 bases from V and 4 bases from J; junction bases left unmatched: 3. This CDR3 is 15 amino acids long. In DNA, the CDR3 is TGTGCCAGCAGCCTGGGACTAGCGGGAGTGTACGAGCAGTACTTC. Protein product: CASSLGLAGVYEQYF.

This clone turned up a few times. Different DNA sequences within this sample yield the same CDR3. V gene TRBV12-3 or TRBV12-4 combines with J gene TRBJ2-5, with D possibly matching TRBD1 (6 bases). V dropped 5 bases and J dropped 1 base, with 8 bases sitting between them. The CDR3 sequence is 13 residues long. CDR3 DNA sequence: TGTGCCAGCAGTACAGGGCTCCAAGAGACCCAGTACTTC. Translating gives CASSTGLQETQYF.

The CDR3 region has the DNA TGTGCCAGCAGTTTATCCGGACAGGGAGGACCCTCTGGGGCCAACGTCCTGACTTTC. Amino acids: CASSLSGQGGPSGANVLTF. The V call is TRBV27, the J call TRBJ2-6, with 8 bases that match TRBD1. After removal of 0 bases from V and 0 bases from J, the junction contained 7 bases not matched to a gene. The CDR3 extends over 19 amino acids. Germline V gene data show CDR1 as MNHEY and CDR2 as SMNVEV (reference sequence).

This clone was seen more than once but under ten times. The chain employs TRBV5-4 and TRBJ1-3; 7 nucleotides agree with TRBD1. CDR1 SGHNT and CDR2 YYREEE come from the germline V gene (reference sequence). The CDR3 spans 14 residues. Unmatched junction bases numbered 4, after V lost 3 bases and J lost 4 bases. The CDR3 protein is CASSSTGQGNTIYF. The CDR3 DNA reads TGTGCCAGCAGCTCGACGGGACAGGGAAACACCATATATTTT.

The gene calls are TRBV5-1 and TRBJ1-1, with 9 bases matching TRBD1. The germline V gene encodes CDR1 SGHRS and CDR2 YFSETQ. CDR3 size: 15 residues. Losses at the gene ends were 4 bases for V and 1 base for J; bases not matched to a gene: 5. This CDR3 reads CASSAGQGQNTEAFF. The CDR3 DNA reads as TGCGCCAGCAGCGCCGGACAGGGGCAGAACACTGAAGCTTTCTTT.

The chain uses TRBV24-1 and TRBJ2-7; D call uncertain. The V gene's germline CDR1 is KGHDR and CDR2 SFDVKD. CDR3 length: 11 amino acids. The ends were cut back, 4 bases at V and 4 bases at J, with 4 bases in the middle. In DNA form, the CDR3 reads TGTGCCACCAGTGACTCTTACGAGCAGTACTTC. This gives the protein CATSDSYEQYF.

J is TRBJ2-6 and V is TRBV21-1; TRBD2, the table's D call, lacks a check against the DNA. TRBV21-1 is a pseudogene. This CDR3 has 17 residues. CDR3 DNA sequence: TGTGCCAGCAGCAAGGACTTCTTCTTCTCTGGGGCCAACGTCCTGACTTTC. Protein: CASSKDFFFSGANVLTF.

The CDR3 here is CASSKEIRLAERGEAKNIQYF. CDR3 coding DNA: TGTGCCAGCAGTAAAGAGATCAGGCTAGCGGAGAGAGGGGAAGCCAAAAACATTCAGTACTTC. The gene calls are TRBV3-1 (or the pseudogene TRBV3-2) and TRBJ2-4; 7 nucleotides agree with TRBD2. This CDR3 has 21 residues. V was clipped by 6 bases and J by 0 bases; unmatched bases: 23. The V gene's germline CDR1 is LGHDT and CDR2 YNNKEL (reference sequence).

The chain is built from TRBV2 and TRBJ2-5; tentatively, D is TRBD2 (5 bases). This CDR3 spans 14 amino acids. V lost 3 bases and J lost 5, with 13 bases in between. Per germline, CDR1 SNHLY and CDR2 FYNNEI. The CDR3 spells CASSDSAGGETQYF. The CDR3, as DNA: TGTGCCAGCAGTGATTCGGCAGGCGGGGAGACCCAGTACTTC.

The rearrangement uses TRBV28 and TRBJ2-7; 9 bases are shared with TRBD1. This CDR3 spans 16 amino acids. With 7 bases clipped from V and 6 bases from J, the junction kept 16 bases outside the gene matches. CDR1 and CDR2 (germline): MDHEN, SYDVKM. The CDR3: CASISFGTGKGSEQYF. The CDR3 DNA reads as TGTGCCAGCATCTCGTTCGGGACAGGGAAGGGTTCCGAGCAGTACTTC.

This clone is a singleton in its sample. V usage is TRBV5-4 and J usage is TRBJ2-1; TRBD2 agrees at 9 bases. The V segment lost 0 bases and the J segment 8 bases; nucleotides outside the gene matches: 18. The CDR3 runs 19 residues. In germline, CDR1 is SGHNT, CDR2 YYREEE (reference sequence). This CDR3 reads CASSLAGLAGRWALHEQFF. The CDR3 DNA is TGTGCCAGCAGCTTGGCCGGTCTAGCGGGGCGGTGGGCCCTCCATGAGCAGTTCTTC.

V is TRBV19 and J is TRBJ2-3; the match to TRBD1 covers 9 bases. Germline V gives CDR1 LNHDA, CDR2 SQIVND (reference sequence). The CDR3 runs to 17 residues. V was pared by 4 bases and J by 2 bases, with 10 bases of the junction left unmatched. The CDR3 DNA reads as TGTGCCAGTAGTAGGGAAACCGGGACAGGGACCACAGATACGCAGTATTTT. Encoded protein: CASSRETGTGTTDTQYF.